The clone carrying this T cell receptor beta chain turned up a few times. These data come from a study of T cells after yellow fever vaccination. 5'RACE template switching added a universal primer site and UMIs to TCR cDNA. TCRdb redid the calling of the 5' RACE reads with MiXCR, one entry per CDR3 protein. The profile shows about 550,000 distinct CDR3 sequences, 15% to 20% of them singletons. The CDR3 length is 16 residues. Trimming took 7 bases from V and 9 from J; bases not matched to a gene: 15. Germline V gene lookup returns CDR1 SGHTA and CDR2 FQGNSA. The chain carries TRBV7-2 and TRBJ2-1; 10 bases fit TRBD2. The sample consisted of PBMCs, taken 15 days after the yellow fever booster vaccination. The source of this sequence is a man under 40 who received the YFV17D yellow fever vaccine. The CDR3 coding sequence is TGTGCCAGCATCCCCCGACGGGCTAGCGGGAGTGGTGAGCAGTTCTTC. This codes for CASIPRRASGSGEQFF. Based on the CDR3 plus reference TRBV7-2 and TRBJ2-1, the full variable domain is GAGVSQSPSNKVTEKGKDVELRCDPISGHTALYWYRQSLGQGLEFLIYFQGNSAPDKSGLPSDRFSAERTGGSVSTLTIQRTQQEDSAVYLCASIPRRASGSGEQFFGPGTRLTVL.